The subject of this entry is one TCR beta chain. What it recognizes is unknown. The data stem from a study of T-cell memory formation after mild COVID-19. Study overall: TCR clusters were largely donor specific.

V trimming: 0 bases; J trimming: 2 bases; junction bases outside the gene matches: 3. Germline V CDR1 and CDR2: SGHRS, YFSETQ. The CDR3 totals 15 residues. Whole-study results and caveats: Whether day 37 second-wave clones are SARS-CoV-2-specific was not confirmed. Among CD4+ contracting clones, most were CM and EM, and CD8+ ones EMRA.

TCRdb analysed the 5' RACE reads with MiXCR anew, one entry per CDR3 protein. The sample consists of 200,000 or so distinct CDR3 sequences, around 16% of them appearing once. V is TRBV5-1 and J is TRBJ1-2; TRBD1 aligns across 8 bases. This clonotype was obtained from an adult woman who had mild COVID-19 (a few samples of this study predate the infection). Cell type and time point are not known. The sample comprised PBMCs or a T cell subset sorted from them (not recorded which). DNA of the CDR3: TGCGCCAGCAGCTTGGGGGGACAGGACAACTATGGCTACACCTTC. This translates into CASSLGGQDNYGYTF.